This TCR beta chain was observed in a study of blood T cell repertoires in COVID-19. Study at large: Acute and convalescent COVID-19 samples came from the United States, Italy and Spain. From T cells, B-cell-depleted T cells, or PBMCs came the material, which was cDNA or gDNA.

The authors' processing: Scientists estimated how many nucleated cells there were by amplifying reference gene primers. Repertoires were generated with immunoSEQ multiplex PCR, while TCRdb's copy carries only in-frame clones and drops some. That table supplies the V and J calls and clone size; D and trimming were determined from the DNA. The sample lists 140,000 to 150,000 clones; more than 75% were seen once. Germline values: CDR1 SGHTS, CDR2 YDEGEE. Losses at the gene ends were 6 bases for V and 3 bases for J; bases not matched to a gene: 11. CDR3 length: 16 amino acids. This chain links TRBV5-8 with TRBJ1-2, with 10 bases fitting TRBD1. The source of this sequence is a human donor with acute or convalescent COVID-19. The donor label of this sample is uncertain. The sequenced sample consisted of peripheral blood. The CDR3 protein is CASTNRPGQGYYGYTF. DNA of the CDR3: TGTGCCAGCACCAACAGACCGGGACAGGGGTACTATGGCTACACCTTC.